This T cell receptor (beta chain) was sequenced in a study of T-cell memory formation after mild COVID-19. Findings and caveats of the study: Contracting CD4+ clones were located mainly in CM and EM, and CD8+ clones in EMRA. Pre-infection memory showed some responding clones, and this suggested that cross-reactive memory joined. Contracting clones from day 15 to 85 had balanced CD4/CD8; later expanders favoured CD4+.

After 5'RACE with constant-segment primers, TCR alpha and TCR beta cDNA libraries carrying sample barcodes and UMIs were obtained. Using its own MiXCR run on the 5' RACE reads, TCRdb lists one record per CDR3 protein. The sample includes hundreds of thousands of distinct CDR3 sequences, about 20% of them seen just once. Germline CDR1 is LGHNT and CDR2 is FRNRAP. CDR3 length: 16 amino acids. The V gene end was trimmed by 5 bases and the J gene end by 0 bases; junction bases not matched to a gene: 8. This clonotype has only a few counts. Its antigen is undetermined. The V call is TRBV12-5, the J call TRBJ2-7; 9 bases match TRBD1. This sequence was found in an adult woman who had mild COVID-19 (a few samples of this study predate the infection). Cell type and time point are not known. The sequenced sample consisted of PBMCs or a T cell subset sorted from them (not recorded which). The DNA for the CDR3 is TGTGCTAGTGGTCCAGAACCGGGACAGGGCTCCTACGAGCAGTACTTC. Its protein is CASGPEPGQGSYEQYF.